This TCR beta chain was sequenced during a study of T cells in Graves' hyperthyroidism and ophthalmopathy. To note about this clonotype: Its antigen is still unknown.

A lack of ophthalmopathy progression within 18 months defined stable Graves' hyperthyroidism. Overall study findings and caveats: The model made its ophthalmopathy prediction, and onset followed a median approximately 7 months later.

The germline gives CDR1 LGHDT, CDR2 YNNKEL (reference sequence). This CDR3 is built from 14 residues. V was trimmed by 4 bases and J by 6 bases, leaving 13 bases between them. TCR beta CDR3 regions were amplified from RNA. A set of HTBI primers served as the primers for a first-round RT-PCR of the TCR CDR3. TCRdb used MiXCR to reprocess the multiplex PCR reads, holding one entry per CDR3 protein. The sample holds 340,000 or so distinct CDR3 sequences, 15% to 20% seen once. This rearrangement joins TRBV3-1 to TRBJ1-5; no firm D call. Sequenced: blood. The receptor was isolated from a man aged 25-40 years with Graves' hyperthyroidism. CDR3 protein: CASSLQREGQPQHF. The CDR3 DNA is TGTGCCAGCAGCCTACAAAGGGAGGGTCAGCCCCAGCATTTT.